These 7 T cell receptor beta chains originate from one sample sequenced in a study of blood T cell repertoires in COVID-19. Sequencing was performed with immunoSEQ multiplex PCR; in TCRdb, only in-frame clones are kept and a portion is missing. Of some 150,000 clones listed, about 89% are singletons. The material sequenced was peripheral blood. These receptors came from a man aged 65 to 79 with acute or convalescent COVID-19.

This chain connects TRBV5-6 to TRBJ2-7, with 7 bases aligning to TRBD1. CDR1 SGHDT and CDR2 YYEEEE come from the germline V gene. The CDR3 is 14 amino acids. The trim removed 3 bases at V and 4 bases at J, leaving 7 bases unmatched. CDR3 nucleotides: TGTGCCAGCAGCTCGGACAGGATCCCTTACGAGCAGTACTTC. The encoded protein is CASSSDRIPYEQYF.

The CDR3 spells CASSYFRTGGQETQYF. The DNA for the CDR3 is TGTGCCAGCAGTTACTTTCGGACAGGGGGGCAAGAGACCCAGTACTTC. The V gene is TRBV6-5, the J gene TRBJ2-5, with 10 nucleotides matching TRBD1. Germline V gene data show CDR1 as MNHEY and CDR2 as SVGAGI. CDR3 size: 16 residues. V shed 1 base and J 2 bases; nucleotides not matched to a gene: 4.

The chain uses TRBV2 and TRBJ1-4; 7 bases fit TRBD1. Germline CDR1 and CDR2: SNHLY and FYNNEI. CDR3 length: 15 amino acids. V shed 5 bases, J shed 5 bases, and the junction held 8 bases outside the gene matches. In DNA form, the CDR3 reads TGTGCCAGCAGTCATCCCGGGACAGCAAATGAAAAACTGTTTTTT. It encodes CASSHPGTANEKLFF. Filled out from reference TRBV2 and TRBJ1-4, the complete variable domain reads EPEVTQTPSHQVTQMGQEVILRCVPISNHLYFYWYRQILGQKVEFLVSFYNNEISEKSEIFDDQFSVERPDGSNFTLKIRSTKLEDSAMYFCASSHPGTANEKLFFGSGTQLSVL.

This sequence joins TRBV2 and TRBJ2-1; TRBD1 might be the D (5 bases). V was trimmed by 2 bases and J by 7 bases, leaving 9 bases between them. The germline CDR1 and CDR2 sequences are SNHLY and FYNNEI. The CDR3 has 13 amino acids. This chain's CDR3 is CASSEWAGNEQFF. CDR3 in DNA: TGTGCCAGCAGTGAATGGGCAGGGAATGAGCAGTTCTTC.

This chain uses TRBV10-3 with TRBJ1-1; 7 nucleotides match TRBD1. The CDR3 contains 14 residues. After removal of 3 bases from V and 6 bases from J, the junction contained 7 bases not matched to a gene. The germline V gene encodes CDR1 ENHRY and CDR2 SYGVKD. Written as DNA, the CDR3 is TGTGCCATCAGTGATTTCTTAAGGGGGCCTGAAGCTTTCTTT. It encodes CAISDFLRGPEAFF.

The V and J genes are TRBV24-1 and TRBJ1-6; TRBD1 aligns across 7 bases. CDR1 is KGHDR and CDR2 is SFDVKD in the germline V gene. This CDR3 has 17 amino acids. Losses at the gene ends were 3 bases for V and 10 bases for J; bases not matched to a gene: 14. As DNA, the CDR3 is TGTGCCACCAGTGATGACACAGGGGTTGTTTTCCCGTCACCCCTCCACTTT. This codes for CATSDDTGVVFPSPLHF.

The J gene is TRBJ1-2, the V gene TRBV9; D perhaps matches TRBD1 (5 bases). V gave up 4 bases and J gave up 7 bases, with 14 bases separating them. Per the germline V gene, CDR1 is SGDLS and CDR2 is YYNGEE. The CDR3 is 13 residues long. CDR3 nucleotide sequence: TGTGCCAGCAGCCCCGGAGGGGTGGGTGGCTACACCTTC. Residues: CASSPGGVGGYTF. Based on the CDR3 plus reference TRBV9 and TRBJ1-2, the full variable domain is DSGVTQTPKHLITATGQRVTLRCSPRSGDLSVYWYQQSLDQGLQFLIQYYNGEERAKGNILERFSAQQFPDLHSELNLSSLELGDSALYFCASSPGGVGGYTFGSGTRLTVV.